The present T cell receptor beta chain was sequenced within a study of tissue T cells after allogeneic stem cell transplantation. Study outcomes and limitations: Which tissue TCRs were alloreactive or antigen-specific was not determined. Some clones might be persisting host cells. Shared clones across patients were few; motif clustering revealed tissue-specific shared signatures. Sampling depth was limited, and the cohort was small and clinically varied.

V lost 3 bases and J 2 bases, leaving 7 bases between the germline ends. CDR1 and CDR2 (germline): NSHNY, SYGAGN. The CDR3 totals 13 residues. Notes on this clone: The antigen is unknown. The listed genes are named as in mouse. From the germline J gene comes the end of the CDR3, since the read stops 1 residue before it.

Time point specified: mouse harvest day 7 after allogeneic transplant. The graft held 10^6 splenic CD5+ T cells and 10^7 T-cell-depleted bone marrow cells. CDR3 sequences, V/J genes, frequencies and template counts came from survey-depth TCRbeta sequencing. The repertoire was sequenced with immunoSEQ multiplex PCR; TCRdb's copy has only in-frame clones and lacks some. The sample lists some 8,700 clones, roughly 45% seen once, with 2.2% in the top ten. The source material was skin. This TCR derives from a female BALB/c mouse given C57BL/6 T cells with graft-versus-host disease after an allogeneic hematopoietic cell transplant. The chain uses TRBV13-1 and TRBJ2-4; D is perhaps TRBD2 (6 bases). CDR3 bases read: TGTGCCAGCAGTGCTGGGGATCAAAACACCTTGTAC. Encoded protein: CASSAGDQNTLY. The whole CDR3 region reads CASSAGDQNTLYF.